This T cell receptor beta chain is drawn from a study of T cells in Graves' hyperthyroidism and ophthalmopathy (dated by TCRdb to about 2019). About the full investigation: Peripheral blood samples were taken at initial diagnosis, before any treatment was given. TCR V-J signatures able to tell the groups apart were searched for in a discovery cohort of 90 to 100 patients, of whom 40 to 45 had Graves' ophthalmopathy and around 57 had stable Graves' hyperthyroidism. Prospective prediction of ophthalmopathy was tested in an independent validation cohort consisting of fewer than 20 hyperthyroidism patients and 15 or so patients who later progressed to ophthalmopathy. The approximately 90 discovery patients were randomly split 7:3 into training and test sets. In addition, the study compared T-cell repertoires in thyroid tissue and in blood from over 5 Graves' hyperthyroidism patients. Following sampling, methimazole starting at 30 mg daily was given to hyperthyroidism patients, and high-dose intravenous methylprednisolone was given to ophthalmopathy patients. The paper describes TCR Vbeta CDR3 sequencing of around 130 peripheral blood samples, made up of 43 ophthalmopathy patients, approximately 76 hyperthyroidism patients and roughly 17 progressor patients.

About this clonotype itself: Its antigen target is currently unknown. The record has no base qualities; no much larger clone is one base away.

A patient counted as having stable Graves' hyperthyroidism if no progression to ophthalmopathy occurred over 18 months of follow-up. The hyperthyroidism patients were between 18 and 65 years old and newly diagnosed, with a disease duration of less than 2 months. Patients with uncontrolled infections, other autoimmune diseases, pregnancy or lactation were excluded. Diagnoses were based on clinical symptoms, serum thyroxine and TRAb, thyroid ultrasound and orbital computed tomography. PBMCs were isolated from around 10 ml of fresh peripheral blood by Ficoll-Paque density gradient centrifugation. Trizol reagent was used to extract total RNA, and RNA quality was then checked on an Agilent 2100 Bioanalyzer. The TCR beta CDR3 regions were amplified from the RNA transcripts. The TCR CDR3 was subjected to a first round of RT-PCR using the HTBI primer set and the Qiagen OneStep RT-PCR kit. The libraries were constructed in a second round of multiplex PCR and then size-selected and purified. Paired-end sequencing of the libraries was performed with 100 bp reads on an Illumina HiSeq2000. Concerning the study's data processing: SOAPnuke was used to process the raw data, with reads discarded if the reads contained adapters or uncalled bases, had a mean Phred below 15, or lacked an exact constant-primer or identifier match. High-quality paired reads were merged with COPE v1.2.5, and unique nucleotide sequences were defined as clonotypes. MiTCR v1.1 was used to align the clonotypes against IMGT TRBV, TRBD and TRBJ reference segments. Analysis was restricted to V-J combinations with a frequency above 0.0001, which covered approximately 99% of repertoires. A TCS score was defined as the ratio between F50 (clonal expansion) and ExV (chaos), using BLOSUM62-based TCRdist between CDR3 peptides within each V-J. Welch's t-statistics and random forest reduced approximately 520 V-J features to roughly 13, which were used in a naive Bayes classifier (R e1071). The raw public reads went through TCRdb reprocessing: fastp at Q25, MiXCR clone calling, in-frame beta chains kept. Identical CDR3 protein sequences are pooled into one entry, listed with their most common genes and DNA. TCRdb, rather than the study authors, made the V and J calls. Here the sample has hundreds of thousands of distinct CDR3 sequences; approximately 13% occur a single time. Around 9.2% of the sample comes from the top ten.

Sequences WSHSY (CDR1) and SAAADI (CDR2) are obtained from the germline V gene. Trimming takes 3 bases from V and 5 bases from J, and the germline ends sit 14 bases apart. The CDR3 runs 15 residues from the cysteine to the phenylalanine. The kept DNA is CDR3 alone, 45 bases in frame from the first base. Results and caveats for the whole study, not just this receptor: In cross-validation, a model built on a 13 V-J signature told ophthalmopathy apart from stable hyperthyroidism with approximately 90% sensitivity and approximately 84% specificity, and in testing the same model reached 80%/75%. In validation, progression to ophthalmopathy was predicted by the model with more than 65% sensitivity and 72.22% specificity, a median of approximately 6.5 months before onset. No statistical method was used to fix the sample size in advance, and group allocation was not hidden from the investigators. Most expanded thyroid clonotypes (frequency above 0.001) were also detected in blood, a finding suggesting that blood repertoires may reflect thyroid immune responses.

The clonotype was recovered from a woman aged 18-29 years with Graves' hyperthyroidism. The sample was blood. The sequence joins TRBV10-2 to TRBJ2-1; a tentative D match to TRBD2 spans 5 bases. The DNA sequence is TGCGCCAGCAGTGATCTGGGAAAGCGGAACAATGAGCAGTTCTTC. Its translation is CASSDLGKRNNEQFF.